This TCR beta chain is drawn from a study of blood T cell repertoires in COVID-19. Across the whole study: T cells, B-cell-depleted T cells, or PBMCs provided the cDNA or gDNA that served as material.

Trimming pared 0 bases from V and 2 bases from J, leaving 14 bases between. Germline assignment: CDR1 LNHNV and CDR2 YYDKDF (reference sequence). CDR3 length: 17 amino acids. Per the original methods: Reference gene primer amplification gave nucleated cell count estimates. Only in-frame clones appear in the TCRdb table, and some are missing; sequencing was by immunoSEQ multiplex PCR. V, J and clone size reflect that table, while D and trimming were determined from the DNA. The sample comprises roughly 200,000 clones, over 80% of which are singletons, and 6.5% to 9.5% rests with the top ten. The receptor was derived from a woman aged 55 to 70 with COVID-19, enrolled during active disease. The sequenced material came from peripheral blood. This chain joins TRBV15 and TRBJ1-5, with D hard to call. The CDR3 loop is CATSRDTLERGNQPQHF. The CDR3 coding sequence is TGTGCCACCAGCAGAGATACCCTTGAGAGGGGCAATCAGCCCCAGCATTTT.